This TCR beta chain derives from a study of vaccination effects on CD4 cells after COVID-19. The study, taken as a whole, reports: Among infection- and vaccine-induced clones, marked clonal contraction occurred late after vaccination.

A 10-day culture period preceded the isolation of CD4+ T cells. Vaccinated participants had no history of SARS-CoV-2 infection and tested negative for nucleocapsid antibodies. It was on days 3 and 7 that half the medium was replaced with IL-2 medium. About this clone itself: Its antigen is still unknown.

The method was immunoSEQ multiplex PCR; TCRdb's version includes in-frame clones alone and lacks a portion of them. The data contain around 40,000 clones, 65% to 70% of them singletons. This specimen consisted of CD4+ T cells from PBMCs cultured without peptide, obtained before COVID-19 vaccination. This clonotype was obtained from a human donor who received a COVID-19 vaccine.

This chain's CDR3 is CASSRGGITDTQYF. The CDR3 nucleotides are TGCGCCAGCAGCAGGGGGGGGATCACAGATACGCAGTATTTT. The chain links TRBV10-2 to TRBJ2-3; D is tentatively TRBD1 or TRBD2 (7 bases each). The V gene lost 6 bases and the J gene lost 2 bases, with 12 bases spanning the gap. Germline CDR1 reads WSHSY; CDR2 reads SAAADI. CDR3 length: 14 residues.